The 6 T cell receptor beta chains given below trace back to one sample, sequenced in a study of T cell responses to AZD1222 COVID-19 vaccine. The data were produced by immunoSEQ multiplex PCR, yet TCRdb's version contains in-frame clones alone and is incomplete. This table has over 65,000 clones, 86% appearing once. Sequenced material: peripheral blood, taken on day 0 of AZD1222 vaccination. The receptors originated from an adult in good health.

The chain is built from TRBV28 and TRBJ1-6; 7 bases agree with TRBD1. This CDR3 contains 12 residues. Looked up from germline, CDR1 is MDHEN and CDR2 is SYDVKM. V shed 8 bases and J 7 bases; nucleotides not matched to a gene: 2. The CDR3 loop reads CASGDRNSPLHF. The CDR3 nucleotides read TGTGCCAGCGGGGACAGAAATTCACCCCTCCACTTT.

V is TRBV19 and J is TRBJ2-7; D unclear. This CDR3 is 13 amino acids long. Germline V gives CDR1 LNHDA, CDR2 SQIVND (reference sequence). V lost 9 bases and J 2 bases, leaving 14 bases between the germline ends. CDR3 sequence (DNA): TGTGCCAGATCGACCATTACCCCCTACGAGCAGTACTTC. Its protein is CARSTITPYEQYF.

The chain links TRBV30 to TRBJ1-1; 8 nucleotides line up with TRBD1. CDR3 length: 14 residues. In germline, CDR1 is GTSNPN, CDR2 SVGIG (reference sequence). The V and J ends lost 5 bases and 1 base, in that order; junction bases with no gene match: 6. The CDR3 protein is CAWDTGQGNTEAFF. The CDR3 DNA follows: TGTGCCTGGGATACTGGACAGGGGAACACTGAAGCTTTCTTT.

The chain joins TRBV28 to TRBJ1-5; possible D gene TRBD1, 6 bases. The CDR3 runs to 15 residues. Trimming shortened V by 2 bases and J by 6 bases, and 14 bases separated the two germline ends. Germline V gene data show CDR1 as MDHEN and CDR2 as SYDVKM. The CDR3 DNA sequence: TGTGCCAGCAGTTTAAGGGCAGGGGACCGTCAGCCCCAGCATTTT. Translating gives CASSLRAGDRQPQHF. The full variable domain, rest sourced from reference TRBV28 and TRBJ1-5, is DVKVTQSSRYLVKRTGEKVFLECVQDMDHENMFWYRQDPGLGLRLIYFSYDVKMKEKGDIPEGYSVSREKKERFSLILESASTNQTSMYLCASSLRAGDRQPQHFGDGTRLSIL.

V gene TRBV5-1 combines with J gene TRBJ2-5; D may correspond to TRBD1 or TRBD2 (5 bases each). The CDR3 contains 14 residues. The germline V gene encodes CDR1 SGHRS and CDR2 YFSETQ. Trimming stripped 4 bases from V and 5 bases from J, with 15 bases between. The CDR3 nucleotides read TGCGCCAGCAGCCGACCCGGGGCCGGGGAGACCCAGTACTTC. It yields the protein CASSRPGAGETQYF.

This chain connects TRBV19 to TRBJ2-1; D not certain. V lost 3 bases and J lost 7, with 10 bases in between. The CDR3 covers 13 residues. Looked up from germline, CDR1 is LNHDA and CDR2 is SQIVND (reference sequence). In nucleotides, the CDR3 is TGTGCCAGTAGTATCATGTGGGGTAATGAGCAGTTCTTC. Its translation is CASSIMWGNEQFF.